Given below is one TCR beta chain in context. No antigen is known for it. No clone much larger than this one lies a single base away; base qualities are absent. The immunoSEQ assay was applied to genomic DNA to generate the TCR beta chain sequences. Per the original workflow: CDR3 sequences that did not begin with the conserved framework cysteine at position 104 were removed manually. To get clonality, the normalized Shannon's Diversity Index was subtracted from one, giving values from 0 (maximal diversity) to 1 (oligoclonal). Chi-squared comparison-of-proportions tests assessed whether the same CDR3 differed in frequency between samples, such as brain versus blood. Public clonotypes were found by searching immuneACCESS, and the VDJdb browser was used to assess similarity to known antiviral clonotypes. The clones in this table, taken by TCRdb from immuneACCESS, are in-frame only. Not every clone is retained; where verified, under half of the shortfall comes from an unresolved V gene, and the cause of the rest is unknown. V, J and clone size were drawn from that table, and D and trimming were deduced from the DNA. Recorded for this sample are 300,000 to 400,000 clones; more than 85% of them occurred a single time. The ten most abundant clones make up 4.5% to 7% of the sample.

This specimen comes from a study of brain T cells in children with intractable seizures (dated by TCRdb to the early 2020s). About the study as a whole: Resected brain tissue from about 50 pediatric epilepsy surgery cases was first screened for immune gene transcripts using a NanoString immunology panel. Among the roughly twelve selected surgery cases, eight also had pre-surgery blood sequenced, leaving four with brain tissue only. Summary of the overall study and its limitations: Viral specificity was inferred solely from CDR3 sequence similarity, and the HCMV serostatus of the patients was not known. Because sequencing depth was different between pre-surgery and post-surgery blood, clones absent from the pre-surgery sample may reflect undersampling.

For CDR1 and CDR2, the germline V gene lists SGHAT and FQNNGV. Trimming removed 3 bases from V and 6 bases from J; the gene matches leave 14 bases unexplained. The CDR3 sequence holds 19 residues, the cysteine and phenylalanine included. Only the CDR3 portion is preserved as DNA: 57 bases, with reading frame beginning at the first base. The label giving this sample's time point can be read as: blood from clinic visit 5 months post-surgery; TSC patient then seizure free. The surgery cases showing the highest brain T cell transcript signatures were chosen for TCR beta chain sequencing of brain tissue and, when available, of blood. Before surgery, the patients had been given at least one anti-epileptic drug. The TCR-sequenced patients were children whose drug-resistant epilepsy was caused by tuberous sclerosis complex, focal cortical dysplasia, Rasmussen encephalitis or hemimegalencephaly. Bulk genomic DNA was isolated from unsorted brain tissue and whole blood using the Monarch genomic DNA purification kit.

This specimen was peripheral blood, taken approximately 5 months after surgery. The rearrangement combines TRBV11-2 with TRBJ2-2; 12 middle bases align to TRBD2. This clonotype was sampled from a boy less than two years old with tuberous sclerosis and intractable seizures. The encoded CDR3 is CASSFFASGRAEGSGELFF. The DNA sequence is as follows: TGTGCCAGCAGCTTTTTTGCTAGCGGGAGGGCCGAGGGCTCCGGGGAGCTGTTTTTT. Outside the CDR3, residues come from the reference TRBV11-2 and TRBJ2-2 proteins, so the full variable domain is: EAGVAQSPRYKIIEKRQSVAFWCNPISGHATLYWYQQILGQGPKLLIQFQNNGVVDDSQLPKDRFSAERLKGVDSTLKIQPAKLEDSAVYLCASSFFASGRAEGSGELFFGEGSRLTVL.